This T cell receptor (beta chain) was captured in a study of blood T cell repertoires in COVID-19. About the research overall: The analysed material was cDNA or gDNA that came from T cells, B-cell-depleted T cells, or PBMCs.

In the original processing: Using reference gene primer amplification, nucleated cell counts were estimated. The repertoire was sequenced with immunoSEQ multiplex PCR; TCRdb's copy has only in-frame clones and lacks some. The D gene and trimming were derived from the DNA, and the V and J assignments and clone size from that table. Found here are approximately 250,000 clones, approximately 86% of them singletons; the top ten hold approximately 8.2%. Germline CDR1 is MNHNY and CDR2 is SVGAGI (reference sequence). CDR3 length equals 16 residues. V lost 2 bases and J lost 0, with 8 bases in between. Sequences were obtained from peripheral blood. The V gene is TRBV6-6, the J gene TRBJ1-6; no clear D. The clonotype originates from a man aged 35 to 55 with active or convalescent COVID-19. For the CDR3, the DNA is TGTGCCAGCAGTTACGAGGGCAGCTCCTATAATTCACCCCTCCACTTT. Translation: CASSYEGSSYNSPLHF.